This T cell receptor beta chain was documented in a study of radiation and T cells in renal cell carcinoma. CDR1 is KGHSH and CDR2 is LQKENI in the germline V gene. The CDR3 has 15 amino acids. The ends were cut back, 3 bases at V and 4 bases at J, with 10 bases in the middle. TCRdb's copy holds only in-frame clones and misses some; the assay was immunoSEQ multiplex PCR. The sample has around 170,000 clones, about 87% seen once. Time point of the sample: blood 4 weeks post-SBRT, at nephrectomy. Treatment indicated: 15 Gy SBRT to primary tumor, nephrectomy 4 weeks later. The tumor was a clear cell renal cell carcinoma.

Sequenced material: blood, taken from a patient whose treatment included radiotherapy and nephrectomy. The chain combines TRBV18 with TRBJ1-6, with a weak D call TRBD1 (5 bases). The TCR originated in a woman aged 45 to 65 with renal cell carcinoma. The CDR3 sequence is CASSPLTVYNSPLHF. The CDR3 region has the DNA TGTGCCAGCTCACCCCTGACAGTTTATAATTCACCCCTCCACTTT.